This T cell receptor beta chain was sequenced during a study of shared T cell receptors in the human thymus. This CDR3 region has 15 residues. V was pared by 3 bases and J by 5 bases, with 4 bases of the junction left unmatched. Germline-derived CDR1 and CDR2 are SGHNT and YYREEE (reference sequence). Using immunoSEQ multiplex PCR, the repertoire was profiled, and TCRdb retains in-frame clones only, with some absent. The sample gives hundreds of thousands of clones, around 87% of which show up once; roughly 0.0087% is in the top ten. The sample also formed part of further work on human thymus T cells.

What was sequenced was thymocytes. The V and J genes are TRBV5-4 and TRBJ2-3; the match to TRBD2 covers 12 bases. The clonotype comes from a boy in the first two years of life with a congenital heart defect. The CDR3 DNA sequence: TGTGCCAGCAGCTCTCTAGCGGGAGGGTTAGATACGCAGTATTTT. Protein: CASSSLAGGLDTQYF.